A selection of T cell receptor beta chains follows, all from one sample in a study of T cell responses to AZD1222 COVID-19 vaccine. Clones were sequenced by immunoSEQ multiplex PCR, and TCRdb holds only the in-frame ones, with some missing. The sample lists 100,000 or so clones; approximately 87% were seen once. Sequenced material: peripheral blood, taken on day 0 of AZD1222 vaccination. The origin of the receptors is an adult in good health. Both conserved end residues are part of each CDR3. D genes are given only for firm matches. Rows may omit the clone size; those that give it use once, few, many or a size class.

V gene	J gene	clone size	D gene	CDR3 DNA	CDR3 protein
TRBV5-1	TRBJ1-6	.	.	TGCGCCAGCAGCCAAGACAGTGAGTCACCCCTCCACTTT	CASSQDSESPLHF
TRBV3-1/TRBV3-2	TRBJ1-2	.	TRBD1	TGTGCCAGCAGCCGACCCAGGACAGGAGGCTATGGCTACACCTTC	CASSRPRTGGYGYTF
TRBV19	TRBJ1-1	.	.	TGTGCCAGTAGTATAGCGCGGCTTTACACTGAAGCTTTCTTT	CASSIARLYTEAFF
TRBV10-3	TRBJ2-2	.	.	TGTGCCATCAGTGAGTCGGTAGGCAGGGGGAACACCGGGGAGCTGTTTTTT	CAISESVGRGNTGELFF
TRBV2	TRBJ1-4	.	.	TGTGCCAGCAGTGTTAGGCAGGCAAAAACAAATGAAAAACTGTTTTTT	CASSVRQAKTNEKLFF
TRBV19	TRBJ1-5	.	TRBD1	TGTGCCAGTAGAGGGGACAGGGCGAGCAATCAGCCCCAGCATTTT	CASRGDRASNQPQHF
TRBV2	TRBJ2-5	.	TRBD1	TGTGCCAGCAGCAGGGGGAACCAAGAGACCCAGTACTTC	CASSRGNQETQYF
TRBV7-9	TRBJ1-2	.	.	TGTGCCAGCAGCTTGGGCTGGGGAGGCTACACCTTC	CASSLGWGGYTF
TRBV5-1	TRBJ2-7	.	TRBD1	TGCGCCAGCAGCCCACAGGGGACCGCGGGCGAGCAGTACTTC	CASSPQGTAGEQYF
TRBV19	TRBJ2-7	few	TRBD2	TGTGCCAGTAGTCTAATGGCGGGGGGCCGGTACGAGCAGTACTTC	CASSLMAGGRYEQYF
TRBV2	TRBJ2-1	.	TRBD1	TGTGCCAGCAGCGAGGACAGGGGGCGCTACAATGAGCAGTTCTTC	CASSEDRGRYNEQFF
TRBV29-1	TRBJ1-1	.	.	TGCAGCGTTCATTATCAGGGGAAAGGGAATACTGAAGCTTTCTTT	CSVHYQGKGNTEAFF
TRBV6-1	TRBJ2-2	.	.	TGTGCCAGCAGTGAAATGAGAACGGACACCGGGGAGCTGTTTTTT	CASSEMRTDTGELFF
TRBV28	TRBJ1-3	few	TRBD1	TGTGCCAGCATACAGGGGGCCCGAGATGGAAACACCATATATTTT	CASIQGARDGNTIYF
TRBV7-8	TRBJ1-6	.	.	TGTGCCAGCAGCAGTGTGTCCCAGGGGAGGAGTTCACCCCTCCACTTT	CASSSVSQGRSSPLHF
TRBV7-9	TRBJ1-2	.	TRBD1	TGTGCCAGCAGCGGGACAGGGTTCCGCGGCTACACCTTC	CASSGTGFRGYTF
TRBV6-5	TRBJ1-5	.	.	TGTGCCAGCGGATTAGGTGGCAATCAGCCCCAGCATTTT	CASGLGGNQPQHF
TRBV6-6	TRBJ2-1	.	TRBD2	TGTGCCAGCAGTCCCCTCGGGGGGTATGAGCAGTTCTTC	CASSPLGGYEQFF
TRBV28	TRBJ1-4	.	.	TGTGCCAGCAGTGGGATCGGGAGGGGTGAAAAACTGTTTTTT	CASSGIGRGEKLFF
TRBV18	TRBJ2-3	once	.	TGTGCCAGCTCACCCCTGAAAGGGAGCACAGATACGCAGTATTTT	CASSPLKGSTDTQYF
TRBV28	TRBJ1-4	once	.	TGTGCCAGCAGAGTAGGACATGTCGAAAAACTGTTTTTT	CASRVGHVEKLFF